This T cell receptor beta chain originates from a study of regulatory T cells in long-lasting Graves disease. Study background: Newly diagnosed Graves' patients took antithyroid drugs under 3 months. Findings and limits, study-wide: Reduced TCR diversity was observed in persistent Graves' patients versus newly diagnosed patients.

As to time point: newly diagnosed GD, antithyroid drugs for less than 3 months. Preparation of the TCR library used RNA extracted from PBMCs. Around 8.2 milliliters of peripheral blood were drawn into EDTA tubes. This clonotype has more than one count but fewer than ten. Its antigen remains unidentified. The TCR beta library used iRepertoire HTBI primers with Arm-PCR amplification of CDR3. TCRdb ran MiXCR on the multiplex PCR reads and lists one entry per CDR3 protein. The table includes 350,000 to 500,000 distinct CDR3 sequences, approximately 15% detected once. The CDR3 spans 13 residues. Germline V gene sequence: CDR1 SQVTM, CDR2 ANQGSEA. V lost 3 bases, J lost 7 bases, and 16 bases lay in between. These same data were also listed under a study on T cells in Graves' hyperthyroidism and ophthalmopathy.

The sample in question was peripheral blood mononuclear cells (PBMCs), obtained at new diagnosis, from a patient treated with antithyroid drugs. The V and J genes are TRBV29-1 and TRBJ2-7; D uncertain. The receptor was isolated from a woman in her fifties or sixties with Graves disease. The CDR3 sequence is CSVEASPGREQYF. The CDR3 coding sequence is TGCAGCGTTGAGGCTTCCCCAGGAAGGGAGCAGTACTTC.